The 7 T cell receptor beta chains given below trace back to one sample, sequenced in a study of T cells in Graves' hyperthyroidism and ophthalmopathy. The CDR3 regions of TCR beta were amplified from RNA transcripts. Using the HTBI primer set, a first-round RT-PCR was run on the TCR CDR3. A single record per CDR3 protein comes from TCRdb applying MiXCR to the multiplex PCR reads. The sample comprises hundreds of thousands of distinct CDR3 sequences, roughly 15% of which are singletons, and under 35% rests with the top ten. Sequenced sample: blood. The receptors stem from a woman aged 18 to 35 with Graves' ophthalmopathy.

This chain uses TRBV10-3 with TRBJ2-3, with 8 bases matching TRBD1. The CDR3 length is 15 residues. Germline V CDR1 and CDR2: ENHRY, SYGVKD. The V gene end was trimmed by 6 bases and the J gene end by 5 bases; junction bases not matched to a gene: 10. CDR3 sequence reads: CAIRDPGQVEDTQYF. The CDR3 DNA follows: TGTGCCATCAGAGACCCGGGACAGGTTGAAGATACGCAGTATTTT.

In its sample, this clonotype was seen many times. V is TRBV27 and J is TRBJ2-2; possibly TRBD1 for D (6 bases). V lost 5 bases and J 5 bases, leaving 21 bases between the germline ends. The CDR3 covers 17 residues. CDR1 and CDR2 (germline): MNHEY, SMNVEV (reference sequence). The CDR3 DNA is TGTGCCAGCAGTCCAGGGAGTATACAGGGAGTGACCGGGGAGCTGTTTTTT. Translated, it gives CASSPGSIQGVTGELFF.

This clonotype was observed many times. In DNA, the CDR3 is TGTGCCAGCCGAATCGGCGGGGCTGCTGGAAACACCATATATTTT. As protein: CASRIGGAAGNTIYF. The chain joins TRBV28 to TRBJ1-3; D perhaps matches TRBD1 (5 bases). V was trimmed by 8 bases and J by 2 bases, leaving 16 bases between them. Per the germline V gene, CDR1 is MDHEN and CDR2 is SYDVKM. The CDR3 loop spans 15 amino acids.

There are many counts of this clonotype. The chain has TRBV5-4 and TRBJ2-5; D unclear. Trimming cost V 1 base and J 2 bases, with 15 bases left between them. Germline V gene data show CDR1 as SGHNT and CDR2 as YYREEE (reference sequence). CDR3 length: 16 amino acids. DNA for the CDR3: TGTGCCAGCAGCTTGCCGCCTCTTGGGCCGCAAGAGACCCAGTACTTC. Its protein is CASSLPPLGPQETQYF.

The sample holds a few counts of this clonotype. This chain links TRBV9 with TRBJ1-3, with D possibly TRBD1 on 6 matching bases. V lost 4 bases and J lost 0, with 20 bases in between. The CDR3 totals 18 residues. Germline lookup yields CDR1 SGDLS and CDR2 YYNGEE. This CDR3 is CASSRTGGLPSSGNTIYF. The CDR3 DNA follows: TGTGCCAGCAGCCGTACTGGGGGGCTTCCGAGCTCTGGAAACACCATATATTTT.

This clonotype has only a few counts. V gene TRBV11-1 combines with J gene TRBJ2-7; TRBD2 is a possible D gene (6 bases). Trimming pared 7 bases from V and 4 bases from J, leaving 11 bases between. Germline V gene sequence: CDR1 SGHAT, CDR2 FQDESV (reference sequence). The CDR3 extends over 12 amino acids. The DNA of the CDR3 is TGTGCCAGCAAGGGGCGGGGTTACGAGCAGTACTTC. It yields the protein CASKGRGYEQYF.

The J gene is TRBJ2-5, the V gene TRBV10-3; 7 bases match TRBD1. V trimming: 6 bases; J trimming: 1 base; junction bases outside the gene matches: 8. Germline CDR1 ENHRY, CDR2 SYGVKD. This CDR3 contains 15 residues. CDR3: CAISPLRTGQETQYF. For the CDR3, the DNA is TGTGCCATCAGCCCCCTTCGGACAGGCCAAGAGACCCAGTACTTC.